This passage covers 9 T cell receptor beta chains from one sample sequenced in a study of blood T cell repertoires in COVID-19 (dated by TCRdb to 2020 to 2021). Receptor amplification or capture employed the immunoSEQ multiplex PCR assay. TCRdb carries this immuneACCESS record with in-frame sequences only. Its versions omit some clonotypes, under half of them owing to an unresolved V gene in the studies checked, with the rest unexplained. The sample table records some 270,000 clones; 80% to 90% of these occur just once. Together, the top ten hold about 4% of the sample. Sample: PBMCs or T cells enriched from blood (not recorded which). Every receptor here comes from a woman in her twenties or thirties with acute COVID-19.

The chain links TRBV15 to TRBJ1-6; D perhaps matches TRBD1 (6 bases). Germline CDR1 and CDR2: LNHNV and YYDKDF (reference sequence). This CDR3 has 15 residues. V was pared by 0 bases and J by 6 bases, with 9 bases between. The CDR3 nucleotides are TGTGCCACCAGCAGAGATACACAGGGTAATTCACCCCTCCACTTT. Its protein product is CATSRDTQGNSPLHF.

The chain recombines TRBV10-2 with TRBJ2-4; TRBD1 is a possible D gene (6 bases). The germline V and J ends were trimmed by 2 bases and 3 bases, with 14 bases remaining between them. This CDR3 has 16 amino acids. CDR1 WSHSY and CDR2 SAAADI come from the germline V gene. CDR3 sequence reads: CASSETLGGVKNIQYF. As DNA, the CDR3 is TGCGCCAGCAGTGAGACCCTAGGGGGAGTCAAAAACATTCAGTACTTC.

The J gene is TRBJ1-5, the V gene TRBV15; D is possibly TRBD1 (5 bases). Germline-derived CDR1 and CDR2 are LNHNV and YYDKDF (reference sequence). There are 15 residues in the CDR3. The V and J ends lost 3 bases and 4 bases respectively, with 13 bases between them. This chain's CDR3 is CATSSYAGNNQPQHF. CDR3 coding DNA: TGTGCCACCAGCAGTTACGCAGGGAATAATCAGCCCCAGCATTTT.

The chain carries TRBV14 and TRBJ2-7, with TRBD1 identical over 8 bases. CDR3 length: 16 residues. The V gene end was trimmed by 2 bases and the J gene end by 0 bases; junction bases not matched to a gene: 6. Germline-derived CDR1 and CDR2 are SGHDN and FVKESK. This chain's CDR3 is CASSQIPGQASYEQYF. Here the CDR3 DNA reads TGTGCCAGCAGCCAAATACCGGGACAGGCCTCCTACGAGCAGTACTTC.

V is TRBV3-1 (or the pseudogene TRBV3-2) and J is TRBJ1-6; unclear D gene. The CDR3 length is 15 residues. Germline CDR1 is LGHDT and CDR2 is YNNKEL (reference sequence). V was trimmed by 0 bases and J by 6 bases, leaving 9 bases between them. CDR3 sequence: CASSQDRVGNSPLHF. DNA of the CDR3: TGTGCCAGCAGCCAAGATCGGGTGGGTAATTCACCCCTCCACTTT.

V usage is TRBV2 and J usage is TRBJ2-1, with 8 bases lining up with TRBD1. V was clipped by 7 bases and J by 4 bases; unmatched bases: 3. The CDR3 is made up of 13 amino acids. The germline V gene encodes CDR1 SNHLY and CDR2 FYNNEI. For the CDR3, the DNA is TGTGCCAGCAAGGGACAGGTGTACAATGAGCAGTTCTTC. It yields the protein CASKGQVYNEQFF.

This clone was counted a single time. The rearrangement links TRBV9 to TRBJ2-1; TRBD2 aligns across 15 bases. V lost 4 bases to trimming and J lost 3 bases; unmatched junction nucleotides: 17. Germline V gives CDR1 SGDLS, CDR2 YYNGEE. This CDR3 has 21 amino acids. CDR3 DNA sequence: TGTGCCAGCAGCAGCAGTGCGAGTCCGGGACTAGCGGGAGGTCACTACAATGAGCAGTTCTTC. This translates into CASSSSASPGLAGGHYNEQFF.

The chain employs TRBV12-3 or TRBV12-4 and TRBJ2-1; D remains unclear. The CDR3 has 11 amino acids. With 3 bases removed from V and 8 bases from J, the gap between germline ends came to 5 bases. The CDR3 DNA reads TGTGCCAGCAGTTTTGGCCATGAGCAGTTCTTC. Translated: CASSFGHEQFF.

This clone was seen a single time. This chain connects TRBV11-3 to TRBJ2-1; D is unresolved. V was trimmed by 5 bases and J by 10 bases, leaving 15 bases between them. The length of the CDR3 is 13 residues. The germline V gene has CDR1 SGHNT and CDR2 YENEEA. DNA for the CDR3: TGTGCCAGCAGCCAAAGTTCAGGTTGGGAGCAGTTCTTC. This translates into CASSQSSGWEQFF.